Presented here are 8 T cell receptor beta chains from one specimen sequenced in a study of cytomegalovirus exposure and HLA in healthy donors. This PCR relied on a set of 60 Vbeta primers and 13 Jbeta primers. Libraries were prepared by immunoSEQ multiplex PCR; TCRdb keeps only in-frame clonotypes and omits some of them. This sample has approximately 89,000 clones, with roughly 76% found just once. The sample comprised PBMCs. These receptors were collected from a male donor in good health and CMV-seronegative.

CDR3 in amino acids: CASSPGKMTEAFF. The CDR3 DNA reads as TGTGCCAGCAGCCCCGGGAAGATGACTGAAGCTTTCTTT. This chain connects TRBV7-2 to TRBJ1-1; D is unresolved. Trimming left V 5 bases short and J 5 bases short, with 12 bases between. The CDR3 is made up of 13 amino acids. Germline V gene data show CDR1 as SGHTA and CDR2 as FQGNSA.

This chain uses TRBV5-8 with TRBJ2-3; D remains ambiguous. This CDR3 is 16 amino acids long. Germline loops: CDR1 SGHTS, CDR2 YDEGEE. V lost 2 bases, J lost 1 base, and 14 bases lay in between. The CDR3 loop is CASSLAVQARTDTQYF. The CDR3 bases are TGTGCCAGCAGCTTAGCCGTCCAGGCCCGCACAGATACGCAGTATTTT. The whole variable domain, remainder taken from reference TRBV5-8 and TRBJ2-3, is EAGVTQSPTHLIKTRGQQATLRCSPISGHTSVYWYQQALGLGLQFLLWYDEGEERNRGNFPPRFSGRQFPNYSSELNVNALELEDSALYLCASSLAVQARTDTQYFGPGTRLTVL.

Comments on this clone: In the same sample, other DNA sequences code for this CDR3. This chain links TRBV5-8 with TRBJ2-3; 8 bases line up with TRBD1. CDR1 is SGHTS and CDR2 is YDEGEE in the germline V gene. The CDR3 extends over 12 amino acids. The V and J ends lost 9 bases and 3 bases, in that order; junction bases with no gene match: 3. CDR3 sequence reads: CATGQGTDTQYF. The CDR3, as DNA: TGTGCCACAGGACAGGGTACAGATACGCAGTATTTT.

The V call is TRBV15, the J call TRBJ1-2, with D tentatively TRBD1 (6 bases). The germline CDR1 and CDR2 sequences are LNHNV and YYDKDF (reference sequence). Trimming took off 0 bases at V and 3 bases at J, with 11 bases between the two ends. The CDR3 loop spans 15 amino acids. The CDR3 coding sequence is TGTGCCACCAGCAGAGACGTACAGGGTTACTATGGCTACACCTTC. Its translation: CATSRDVQGYYGYTF.

This chain links TRBV19 with TRBJ2-7; TRBD1 matches 8 bases. Germline V lookup: CDR1 LNHDA, CDR2 SQIVND (reference sequence). The CDR3 spans 15 residues. Trimming at V came to 3 bases and at J to 7 bases, leaving 11 bases not matched to a gene. The DNA for the CDR3 is TGTGCCAGTAGTATCCAGGGGGCCCCCTCTGATGAGCAGTACTTC. This gives the protein CASSIQGAPSDEQYF.

The chain joins TRBV9 to TRBJ2-3; TRBD1 might be the D (5 bases). The germline V and J ends were trimmed by 5 bases and 0 bases, with 13 bases remaining between them. Germline CDR1 SGDLS, CDR2 YYNGEE. The CDR3 extends over 15 amino acids. CDR3 amino acids: CASSSRAVSTDTQYF. The CDR3 DNA sequence: TGTGCCAGCAGTTCCAGGGCGGTTAGCACAGATACGCAGTATTTT.

This chain links TRBV4-3 with TRBJ2-7; 14 positions match TRBD2. The CDR3 runs to 15 residues. From germline, CDR1 is LGHNA and CDR2 YSLEER. The V gene end was trimmed by 5 bases and the J gene end by 4 bases; junction bases not matched to a gene: 4. CDR3 DNA sequence: TGCGCCAGCAGCTCGGGACTAGCGGGAGTATACGAGCAGTACTTC. Translating gives CASSSGLAGVYEQYF.

This chain joins TRBV30 and TRBJ1-3; D call uncertain. Germline lookup yields CDR1 GTSNPN and CDR2 SVGIG (reference sequence). V lost 4 bases and J 2 bases, leaving 9 bases between the germline ends. The CDR3 loop spans 13 amino acids. The CDR3 bases are TGTGCCTGGAAGCGGACGGCTGGAAACACCATATATTTT. Its translation: CAWKRTAGNTIYF.